This note documents a single T cell receptor beta chain sequence. The CDR3 runs to 13 residues. J was trimmed by 5 bases and V by 6 bases; bases with no gene match: 4. In the authors' methods: Reference gene primer amplification gave estimated nucleated cell counts. Method: immunoSEQ multiplex PCR; TCRdb's copy keeps in-frame clones and lacks some. V, J and clone size were drawn from that table, and D and trimming were deduced from the DNA. The table records 200,000 to 250,000 clones, 92% of them present only once. The data stem from a study of blood T cell repertoires in COVID-19. Across the study: Specimens from acute and convalescent COVID-19 originated in the United States, Italy and Spain. Sources were T cells, B-cell-depleted T cells, or PBMCs; the material itself was cDNA or gDNA.

Enrolment of Seattle patients took place during active infection, and they were followed longitudinally. The chain couples TRBV12-3 or TRBV12-4 to TRBJ2-5; 9 nucleotides match TRBD1. The TCR was taken from a man aged 60 to 75 with COVID-19, enrolled during active disease. Sequencing was performed on peripheral blood. CDR3: CASRGTGRETQYF. CDR3 DNA: TGTGCCAGCAGGGGGACAGGGCGGGAGACCCAGTACTTC.